These 14 T cell receptor beta chains share one sample of origin, sequenced in a study of OX40 agonist ivuxolimab in advanced cancers. The method was immunoSEQ multiplex PCR; TCRdb's version includes in-frame clones alone and lacks a portion of them. Altogether 81,000 or so clones are present, 70% to 90% being singletons, with the ten largest covering 0.47%. The specimen comprised CD4+ or CD8+ T cells sorted from blood, sampled in a trial of the OX40 agonist ivuxolimab. Receptors originate from an adult with an advanced solid tumor such as melanoma, head and neck, liver or kidney cancer.

The chain has TRBV25-1 and TRBJ2-7; 7 bases line up with TRBD2. This CDR3 comprises 15 residues. Germline assignment: CDR1 MGHDK and CDR2 SYGVNS. Trimming removed 2 bases from V and 0 bases from J; junction bases left unmatched: 4. DNA of the CDR3: TGTGCCAGCAGTGAACCGGGACTACTCTCCTACGAGCAGTACTTC. Its translation: CASSEPGLLSYEQYF.

The rearrangement joins TRBV2 to TRBJ2-1, with 9 bases identical to TRBD1. J lost 7 bases, V lost 5 bases, and 9 bases had no gene match. This CDR3 is 15 amino acids long. Germline V gene lookup returns CDR1 SNHLY and CDR2 FYNNEI. The chain's CDR3 is CASSSPGQGVNEQFF. As DNA, the CDR3 is TGTGCCAGCAGTTCACCGGGACAGGGAGTGAATGAGCAGTTCTTC.

This clone occurred once. This chain uses TRBV29-1 with TRBJ1-5; possibly TRBD1 for D (6 bases). The CDR3 runs to 13 residues. CDR1 is SQVTM, CDR2 ANQGSEA, per germline. Trimming left V 7 bases short and J 7 bases short, with 17 bases between. The CDR3 is CSAQGGPGQPQHF. CDR3 nucleotides: TGCAGCGCCCAAGGGGGTCCGGGGCAGCCCCAGCATTTT.

This chain joins TRBV11-2 and TRBJ1-2, with D perhaps matching TRBD1 (5 bases). This CDR3 is built from 14 residues. The germline gives CDR1 SGHAT, CDR2 FQNNGV. V gave up 5 bases and J gave up 6 bases, with 16 bases separating them. The CDR3 sequence is CASSTQTGVNGYTF. For the CDR3, the DNA is TGTGCCAGCAGCACCCAGACGGGGGTCAATGGCTACACCTTC.

This chain joins TRBV7-2 and TRBJ2-1; TRBD2 aligns across 9 bases. After removal of 5 bases from V and 4 bases from J, the junction contained 6 bases not matched to a gene. CDR1 is SGHTA and CDR2 is FQGNSA in the germline V gene. This CDR3 has 15 amino acids. The CDR3 region has the DNA TGTGCCAGCAGCCGTAGCGGGGGCTCATACAATGAGCAGTTCTTC. Protein sequence: CASSRSGGSYNEQFF.

The J gene is TRBJ2-5, the V gene TRBV5-6; weak D call: TRBD1 (7 bases). V was shortened by 8 bases and J by 1 base, with 18 bases between the two germline ends. The CDR3 contains 15 residues. Germline values: CDR1 SGHDT, CDR2 YYEEEE. This chain's CDR3 is CASSIQGGAQETQYF. The CDR3, as DNA: TGTGCCAGTTCGATCCAGGGGGGCGCCCAAGAGACCCAGTACTTC.

For this clone: Additional DNA sequences in this sample encode the identical CDR3. The rearrangement uses TRBV28 and TRBJ1-2; D call uncertain. With 10 bases removed from V and 2 bases from J, the gap between germline ends came to 5 bases. Germline assignment: CDR1 MDHEN and CDR2 SYDVKM. The CDR3 sequence is 10 residues long. The CDR3 reads CATGNYGYTF. In DNA form, the CDR3 reads TGTGCCACCGGGAACTATGGCTACACCTTC.

The chain couples TRBV7-2 to TRBJ2-7; D is undetermined. The germline V gene encodes CDR1 SGHTA and CDR2 FQGNSA. Between the trimmed V and J ends, which lost 5 bases and 0 bases, there was a span of 14 bases. The CDR3 is 15 amino acids. This chain's CDR3 is CASSLQTTSSYEQYF. For the CDR3, the DNA is TGTGCCAGCAGCCTCCAGACCACAAGCTCCTACGAGCAGTACTTC.

In regard to this clone: Other DNA sequences in this specimen translate into the identical CDR3. The V call is TRBV5-1, the J call TRBJ2-5, with a weak D call TRBD2 (6 bases). CDR1 and CDR2 from the germline V gene are SGHRS and YFSETQ. V was clipped by 0 bases and J by 0 bases, with 6 bases between them. This CDR3 spans 14 amino acids. Here the CDR3 reads CASSLAGDQETQYF. CDR3 DNA sequence: TGCGCCAGCAGCTTGGCGGGAGACCAAGAGACCCAGTACTTC.

The rearrangement joins TRBV18 to TRBJ1-4; no definite D call. The CDR3 loop spans 15 amino acids. The V end was cut by 3 bases, the J end by 6 bases, with 14 bases between. Germline CDR1 and CDR2: KGHSH and LQKENI. CDR3 loop: CASSPGLGWDEKLFF. Here the CDR3 DNA reads TGTGCCAGCTCACCTGGGTTGGGCTGGGATGAAAAACTGTTTTTT.

The V and J genes are TRBV11-1 and TRBJ1-1, with D possibly TRBD1 on 5 matching bases. Trimming stripped 1 base from V and 10 bases from J, with 19 bases between. Germline CDR1 SGHAT, CDR2 FQDESV (reference sequence). The CDR3 is 15 amino acids. CDR3 sequence: CASSLERYIRGGAFF. For the CDR3, the DNA is TGTGCCAGCAGCTTAGAGCGGTATATAAGGGGTGGAGCTTTCTTT.

This chain connects TRBV6-1 to TRBJ2-2; D may match TRBD1 or TRBD2 (5 bases each). The germline V gene encodes CDR1 MNHNS and CDR2 SASEGT. The CDR3 loop spans 15 amino acids. Trimming took off 7 bases at V and 0 bases at J, with 12 bases between the two ends. The CDR3 reads CASTTGTANTGELFF. CDR3 in DNA: TGTGCCAGCACTACGGGGACGGCGAACACCGGGGAGCTGTTTTTT.

The chain recombines TRBV6-6 with TRBJ1-2, with TRBD1 matching 8 bases. This CDR3 is built from 14 residues. Trimming at V came to 2 bases and at J to 2 bases, leaving 1 base not matched to a gene. The germline gives CDR1 MNHNY, CDR2 SVGAGI (reference sequence). CDR3 sequence (DNA): TGTGCCAGCAGTTACGGGACAGGAAACTATGGCTACACCTTC. Translation: CASSYGTGNYGYTF.

The chain couples TRBV5-1 to TRBJ2-5; D call uncertain. The CDR3 contains 12 residues. Per the germline V gene, CDR1 is SGHRS and CDR2 is YFSETQ. Trimming removed 6 bases at V and 0 bases at J, with 6 bases between. CDR3 sequence (DNA): TGCGCCAGCACCGTTAACCAAGAGACCCAGTACTTC. Encoded protein: CASTVNQETQYF.